These T cell receptor beta chains were read from a single sample in a study of molecular identifiers for immune sequencing clone quantification. Using its own MiXCR run on the PCR reads, TCRdb lists one record per CDR3 protein. The table records around 320,000 distinct CDR3 sequences, about a quarter of them present only once. Sequencing used naive CD8+ T cells from blood, with Jurkat cell RNA spiked in. The source is a human donor in good health. Some libraries in this study had Jurkat cell RNA spiked in. The CDR3 runs from the conserved cysteine through the conserved F or W. D genes are given only for firm matches. Clone size is shown for a subset of rows, as once, few, many or a class of expanded clone.

d_gene | j_gene | v_gene | abundance | CDR3nt | CDR3aa
- | TRBJ2-7 | TRBV6-5 | many | TGTGCCAGCAGTTACTCGAGCCTAGCCAGCTACGAGCAGTACTTC | CASSYSSLASYEQYF
- | TRBJ2-2 | TRBV29-1 | many | TGCAGCGTTACCGCCGAAAACACCGGGGAGCTGTTTTTT | CSVTAENTGELFF
- | TRBJ2-7 | TRBV27 | many | TGTGCCAGCACCGTAGTCGGGGGGACAGGACCCTACGAGCAGTACTTC | CASTVVGGTGPYEQYF
- | TRBJ2-3 | TRBV12-3/TRBV12-4 | many | TGTGCCAGCAGGGTACCCTCGGATACGCAGTATTTT | CASRVPSDTQYF
- | TRBJ1-5 | TRBV4-1 | few | TGCGCCAGCAGCCCTCGAGCTAATAATCAGCCCCAGCATTTT | CASSPRANNQPQHF
- | TRBJ2-1 | TRBV4-3 | few | TGCGCCAGCAGCCAAGATCATGTGGGGAGTCAGCAGTTCTTC | CASSQDHVGSQQFF
- | TRBJ1-1 | TRBV27 | - | TGTGCCTCCGGGGGGGGGGGCTTCATGAACACTGAAGCTTTCTTT | CASGGGGFMNTEAFF
TRBD1 | TRBJ2-1 | TRBV27 | - | TGTGCCAGCGGGGACAGGGGGGGCTGCAATGAGCAGTTCTTC | CASGDRGGCNEQFF
TRBD2 | TRBJ2-5 | TRBV29-1 | many | TGCAGCGTGGCGGGACTAGCGGGACGCGATGAGACCCAGTACTTC | CSVAGLAGRDETQYF
TRBD1 | TRBJ1-1 | TRBV6-5 | many | TGTGCCAGCAGCCCACAGGGGGGGTACACTGAAGCTTTCTTT | CASSPQGGYTEAFF
TRBD1 | TRBJ2-5 | TRBV5-1 | many | TGCGCCAGCAGCCTAACACAGGGGGCACGGGTTGGAGAGACCCAGTACTTC | CASSLTQGARVGETQYF
TRBD1 | TRBJ2-3 | TRBV27 | - | TGTGCCAGCAGCCCTAGGTATCCGGGACAGGGCGCAGATACGCAGTATTTT | CASSPRYPGQGADTQYF
- | TRBJ2-7 | TRBV5-5 | many | TGTGCCAGCAGCTTGGGACACCCGCCGTCAGACGAGCAGTACTTC | CASSLGHPPSDEQYF
- | TRBJ2-7 | TRBV19 | - | TGTGCCAGTAGTATCCGGGCCCGGCAGCCCTACGAGCAGTACTTC | CASSIRARQPYEQYF
- | TRBJ2-3 | TRBV6-1 | few | TGTGCCAGCAGTGAATGGCCCACAGATACGCAGTATTTT | CASSEWPTDTQYF
TRBD1 | TRBJ2-7 | TRBV7-6 | many | TGTGCCAGCAGCCTCAGCACTACAGGGGCTGCTTACGAGCAGTACTTC | CASSLSTTGAAYEQYF
- | TRBJ2-2 | TRBV9 | - | TGTGCCAGCAGCCACACCACCGCCAACACCGGGGAGCTGTTTTTT | CASSHTTANTGELFF
- | TRBJ1-1 | TRBV15 | - | TGTGCCACCCGACGACAACAGGGAGACACTGAAGCTTTCTTT | CATRRQQGDTEAFF
- | TRBJ2-7 | TRBV20-1 | - | TGCAGTGCGGAAACCGGGCCCCAAGGAAACTACGAGCAGTACTTC | CSAETGPQGNYEQYF
TRBD1 | TRBJ1-1 | TRBV29-1 | many | TGCAGCGTTGAGGGGACAGGGTCGAACACTGAAGCTTTCTTT | CSVEGTGSNTEAFF
TRBD2 | TRBJ2-1 | TRBV7-9 | many | TGTGCCAGCAGCTTTAGCGGGAAGGGTGAGCAGTTCTTC | CASSFSGKGEQFF
TRBD2 | TRBJ2-7 | TRBV28 | - | TGTGTCAGCAGTCTCGGACTAGCGGGAGTTGTCAGCTCCTACGAGCAGTACTTC | CVSSLGLAGVVSSYEQYF
- | TRBJ2-6 | TRBV28 | - | TGTGCCAGCAGCCAAATAGGGGGGGGTGTAACTGGGGCCAACGTCCTGACTTTC | CASSQIGGGVTGANVLTF
TRBD2 | TRBJ2-3 | TRBV4-1 | few | TGCGCCAGCAGTCTCAGCGGGGGAGGGTCAGATACGCAGTATTTT | CASSLSGGGSDTQYF
TRBD2 | TRBJ2-1 | TRBV4-3 | - | TGCGCCAGCAGCCAAGATCGGGGGGGGCTACTGGAGCAGTTCTTC | CASSQDRGGLLEQFF
TRBD1 | TRBJ2-7 | TRBV2 | few | TGTGCCAGCAGTGATTTAAGGACAGGGATGCCCTACGAGCAGTACTTC | CASSDLRTGMPYEQYF
- | TRBJ2-3 | TRBV20-1 | many | TGCAGTGCTAGGATCGTGGGGGCCGGAGAAGATACGCAGTATTTT | CSARIVGAGEDTQYF
- | TRBJ2-6 | TRBV14 | - | TGTGCCGGCAGCCAAGATAATCCCCGAAGAGGGGCCAACGTCCTGACTTTC | CAGSQDNPRRGANVLTF
TRBD1 | TRBJ1-1 | TRBV14 | many | TGTGCCAGCAGTTGGCCAGGGGGAACTGAAGCTTTCTTT | CASSWPGGTEAFF
- | TRBJ2-5 | TRBV18 | - | TGTGCCAGCTCACCAACCCGGCAGGAGGAGACCCAGTACTTC | CASSPTRQEETQYF
TRBD1 | TRBJ2-3 | TRBV4-1 | - | TGCGCCAGCAGCCCGCCGACAGGGGGCACAGATACGCAGTATTTT | CASSPPTGGTDTQYF
TRBD2 | TRBJ2-3 | TRBV6-5 | - | TGTGCCAGCAGTTACGGGTCTAGCGGTAGCACAGATACGCAGTATTTT | CASSYGSSGSTDTQYF
TRBD2 | TRBJ2-1 | TRBV20-1 | few | TGCAGTGCTGGGAATACTAGCGACTATTACAATGAGCAGTTCTTC | CSAGNTSDYYNEQFF
TRBD2 | TRBJ2-5 | TRBV5-1 | many | TGCGCCAGCAGCTTCCTAGGGGTAGCGGGAGGAGAGACCCAGTACTTC | CASSFLGVAGGETQYF
- | TRBJ2-1 | TRBV6-2/TRBV6-3 | - | TGTGCCAGTACCCCGGGCCCCGTAGACAATGAGCAGTTCTTC | CASTPGPVDNEQFF
- | TRBJ1-1 | TRBV6-4 | - | TGTGCCAGCAGTGAAGACCCGGGAAGCACTGAAGCTTTCTTT | CASSEDPGSTEAFF
TRBD1 | TRBJ2-7 | TRBV7-9 | few | TGTGCCAGCAGCTCCCCGGGACAGGGGGTCTCCGAGCAGTACTTC | CASSSPGQGVSEQYF
- | TRBJ2-7 | TRBV20-1 | few | TGCAGTGCTAGAGATCTCTGGAACTCGGGCCTGAAAAACTACGAGCAGTACTTC | CSARDLWNSGLKNYEQYF
- | TRBJ2-3 | TRBV6-5 | many | TGTGCCAGCAGTTACGGGGCCACAGATACGCAGTATTTT | CASSYGATDTQYF
TRBD2 | TRBJ2-1 | TRBV12-3/TRBV12-4 | - | TGTGCCAGCAGTTTAGTAGCGGGAGGGCCGGGCTCCTACAATGAGCAGTTCTTC | CASSLVAGGPGSYNEQFF
TRBD1 | TRBJ2-5 | TRBV11-2 | few | TGTGCCAGCAGCTTATTAGCTCCGGGACAGAAAGAGACCCAGTACTTC | CASSLLAPGQKETQYF
TRBD1 | TRBJ1-1 | TRBV5-1 | many | TGCGCCAGCAGCTTGAAGGACAGGGGTTCGAACACTGAAGCTTTCTTT | CASSLKDRGSNTEAFF
- | TRBJ2-5 | TRBV7-9 | - | TGTGCCAGCAGTCTACCACGTGGGGAAGAGCCCCAGTACTTC | CASSLPRGEEPQYF
- | TRBJ2-5 | TRBV6-2/TRBV6-3 | - | TGTGCCAGCAGGAGTCAGCGGTACCAAGAGCCCCAGTACTTC | CASRSQRYQEPQYF
- | TRBJ1-1 | TRBV2 | many | TGTGCCAGCAGTACCCAGAACACTGAAGCTTTCTTT | CASSTQNTEAFF
- | TRBJ1-1 | TRBV6-2/TRBV6-3 | - | TGTGCCAGCAGTTACTTTCCGGTTATGAACACTGAAGCTTTCTTT | CASSYFPVMNTEAFF
- | TRBJ2-4 | TRBV6-2/TRBV6-3 | - | TGTGCCAGCGCATCCGGGATATTAAAAAACATTCAGTACTTC | CASASGILKNIQYF
- | TRBJ2-3 | TRBV7-9 | many | TGTGCCAGCAGTCCTCCGGTTGGCGGCGGCCAGCGCACAGATACGCAGTATTTT | CASSPPVGGGQRTDTQYF
- | TRBJ1-1 | TRBV2 | many | TGTGCCAGCAGTGAGGGACGTATGAACACTGAAGCTTTCTTT | CASSEGRMNTEAFF
- | TRBJ1-6 | TRBV27 | - | - | CASSFGQGNSPPHF
- | TRBJ2-7 | TRBV10-3 | - | TGTGCCATCAGTGAAAGGCCTGCGGCGACCGGGTCCGAGCAGTACTTC | CAISERPAATGSEQYF
TRBD1 | TRBJ2-7 | TRBV29-1 | many | TGCAGCGTTGGGACAGGAAGCTACGAGCAGTACTTC | CSVGTGSYEQYF
- | TRBJ2-3 | TRBV10-3 | many | TGTGCCATCAGTGATTCGAGAGATACGCAGTATTTT | CAISDSRDTQYF
- | TRBJ2-3 | TRBV13 | many | TGTGCCAGCAGCTTAGGTTTGGCGAGTACGGATACGCAGTATTTT | CASSLGLASTDTQYF